These 8 T cell receptor beta chains share one sample of origin, sequenced in a study of blood T cell repertoires in COVID-19. The method was immunoSEQ multiplex PCR; TCRdb's version includes in-frame clones alone and lacks a portion of them. The sample holds 180,000 or so clones, more than 70% seen once. The sample was peripheral blood. Source of these receptors: a woman of 80 years or more with active or convalescent COVID-19.

The chain recombines TRBV7-8 with TRBJ1-4; the D is unclear. The CDR3 length is 15 residues. Trimming stripped 2 bases from V and 7 bases from J, with 14 bases between. Germline V gene sequence: CDR1 SGHVS, CDR2 FQNEAQ. The CDR3 protein is CASSLRPGAPEKLFF. Written as DNA, the CDR3 is TGTGCCAGCAGCTTACGACCGGGAGCGCCTGAAAAACTGTTTTTT. Full variable domain (rest looked up from reference TRBV7-8 and TRBJ1-4): GAGVSQSPRYKVAKRGQDVALRCDPISGHVSLFWYQQALGQGPEFLTYFQNEAQLDKSGLPSDRFFAERPEGSVSTLKIQRTQQEDSAVYLCASSLRPGAPEKLFFGSGTQLSVL.

CDR3 region: CASSQEGRGYGYTF. For the CDR3, the DNA is TGCGCCAGCAGCCAAGAAGGACGGGGCTATGGCTACACCTTC. The chain joins TRBV4-3 to TRBJ1-2; D remains unclear. Germline V gene lookup returns CDR1 LGHNA and CDR2 YSLEER. V was shortened by 0 bases and J by 4 bases, with 9 bases between the two germline ends. The CDR3 runs 14 residues.

V usage is TRBV7-9 and J usage is TRBJ1-1, with 8 positions matching TRBD1. The CDR3 runs to 14 residues. Germline loops: CDR1 SEHNR, CDR2 FQNEAQ (reference sequence). Trimming took 4 bases from V and 7 from J; bases not matched to a gene: 8. The CDR3 DNA is TGTGCCAGCAGCTCAACCAGAGGACAGGGTGAAGCTTTCTTT. It translates to CASSSTRGQGEAFF. Full variable domain (rest looked up from reference TRBV7-9 and TRBJ1-1): DTGVSQNPRHKITKRGQNVTFRCDPISEHNRLYWYRQTLGQGPEFLTYFQNEAQLEKSRLLSDRFSAERPKGSFSTLEIQRTEQGDSAMYLCASSSTRGQGEAFFGQGTRLTVV.

The V and J genes are TRBV6-4 and TRBJ1-1; D call uncertain. Germline lookup yields CDR1 MRHNA and CDR2 SNTAGT. V lost 5 bases and J 1 base, leaving 8 bases between the germline ends. The CDR3 is 13 amino acids. CDR3 region: CASSKETNTEAFF. In DNA, the CDR3 is TGTGCCAGCAGTAAGGAGACGAACACTGAAGCTTTCTTT.

The rearrangement links TRBV2 to TRBJ2-5, with 7 bases aligning to TRBD2. The germline CDR1 and CDR2 sequences are SNHLY and FYNNEI. J gave up 1 base and V 8 bases, and 4 bases lay outside the gene matches. CDR3 length: 13 amino acids. The CDR3 nucleotides are TGTGCCAGCGGGGACTACCTCCAAGAGACCCAGTACTTC. This sequence encodes CASGDYLQETQYF.

V and J are TRBV5-1 and TRBJ2-3; D gene unclear. Deletions cut 0 bases from V and 7 bases from J, with 18 bases between. Germline V gives CDR1 SGHRS, CDR2 YFSETQ. The CDR3 has 16 amino acids. CDR3 in amino acids: CASSLASTPTTYTQYF. The CDR3 region has the DNA TGCGCCAGCAGCTTGGCCTCGACACCTACAACATATACGCAGTATTTT.

In nucleotides, the CDR3 is TGTGCCAGCAGCTCGGTGGGCCTGATCTATGGCTACACCTTC. Translated: CASSSVGLIYGYTF. J is TRBJ1-2 and V is TRBV5-6; D gene unclear. Germline V gives CDR1 SGHDT, CDR2 YYEEEE. CDR3 length: 14 residues. V was trimmed by 3 bases and J by 4 bases, leaving 13 bases between them.

This clone was found once. This chain uses TRBV5-4 with TRBJ2-7; TRBD1 aligns across 9 bases. Germline-derived CDR1 and CDR2 are SGHNT and YYREEE (reference sequence). Trimming removed 1 base from V and 2 bases from J; junction bases left unmatched: 7. The CDR3 covers 16 residues. CDR3 in DNA: TGTGCCAGCAGCTTGAAAACAGGGGGCCCTACCTACGAGCAGTACTTC. Translating gives CASSLKTGGPTYEQYF.